The rows below give T cell receptor beta chains drawn from one sample of a study of blood T cells in healthy people across ages. MiXCR was run by TCRdb on the 5' RACE reads, yielding one entry per CDR3 protein. This sample has hundreds of thousands of distinct CDR3 sequences, with about 28% found just once. The same data also went into a second study, on T cells of mothers and their children.

Sequenced material: blood. The receptors derive from a boy younger than 10 in good health. The CDR3 runs from the conserved cysteine through the conserved F or W. Fields, in order: clone size, J gene, D gene, V gene, CDR3 protein, CDR3 DNA. A D gene is named only where the DNA matches it firmly. Clone sizes are given selectively: once, few, many, or a class where the clone is expanded.

abundance: NA
j_gene: TRBJ2-7
d_gene: NA
v_gene: TRBV3-1
CDR3aa: CASSQDWAGYSYEQYF
CDR3nt: TGTGCCAGCAGCCAAGATTGGGCAGGCTACTCCTACGAGCAGTACTTC

abundance: NA
j_gene: TRBJ2-1
d_gene: NA
v_gene: TRBV5-1
CDR3aa: CASSRGAGAERQFF
CDR3nt: TGCGCCAGCAGCCGGGGGGCGGGAGCCGAACGGCAGTTCTTC

abundance: NA
j_gene: TRBJ1-4
d_gene: TRBD1
v_gene: TRBV20-1
CDR3aa: CSAYPGTGREKLFF
CDR3nt: TGCAGTGCTTACCCTGGGACAGGTCGTGAAAAACTGTTTTTT

abundance: once
j_gene: TRBJ2-6
d_gene: TRBD1
v_gene: TRBV5-1
CDR3aa: CASSRGDRESSGANVLTF
CDR3nt: TGCGCCAGCAGTCGGGGGGACAGGGAGAGCTCTGGGGCCAACGTCCTGACTTTC

abundance: NA
j_gene: TRBJ2-1
d_gene: TRBD2
v_gene: TRBV28
CDR3aa: CASSPPTSGNYNEQFF
CDR3nt: TGTGCCAGCAGTCCCCCCACTAGCGGGAATTACAATGAGCAGTTCTTC

abundance: once
j_gene: TRBJ2-3
d_gene: NA
v_gene: TRBV5-4
CDR3aa: CAGSLSLDEGDTQYF
CDR3nt: TGTGCCGGCAGCTTGTCCTTGGACGAGGGCGATACGCAGTATTTT

abundance: few
j_gene: TRBJ1-1
d_gene: NA
v_gene: TRBV9
CDR3aa: CASSHPGTEAFF
CDR3nt: TGTGCCAGCAGCCACCCCGGCACTGAAGCTTTCTTT

abundance: NA
j_gene: TRBJ2-5
d_gene: NA
v_gene: TRBV12-3/TRBV12-4
CDR3aa: CASSFAIGKTQYF
CDR3nt: TGTGCCAGCAGTTTCGCGATTGGGAAGACCCAGTACTTC

abundance: NA
j_gene: TRBJ2-1
d_gene: NA
v_gene: TRBV7-9
CDR3aa: CASSPQGGSSHNEQFF
CDR3nt: TGTGCCAGCAGCCCCCAGGGGGGGAGTAGCCACAATGAGCAGTTCTTC

abundance: NA
j_gene: TRBJ2-7
d_gene: TRBD1
v_gene: TRBV6-1
CDR3aa: CASSEAGTGGYEQYF
CDR3nt: TGTGCCAGCAGTGAAGCAGGGACAGGGGGCTACGAGCAGTACTTC

abundance: NA
j_gene: TRBJ2-1
d_gene: NA
v_gene: TRBV27
CDR3aa: CASSAGSPYNEQFF
CDR3nt: TGTGCCAGCTCCGCCGGGAGTCCCTACAATGAGCAGTTCTTC

abundance: NA
j_gene: TRBJ2-5
d_gene: TRBD2
v_gene: TRBV28
CDR3aa: CASTLSRASGGTSQETQYF
CDR3nt: TGTGCCAGCACACTATCCCGGGCTAGCGGGGGAACCTCACAAGAGACCCAGTACTTC

abundance: NA
j_gene: TRBJ2-1
d_gene: NA
v_gene: TRBV29-1
CDR3aa: CSVVSGVGTDNEQFF
CDR3nt: TGCAGCGTTGTATCGGGCGTGGGGACCGACAATGAGCAGTTCTTC

abundance: few
j_gene: TRBJ2-5
d_gene: TRBD1
v_gene: TRBV10-3
CDR3aa: CAISESTGGKAQYF
CDR3nt: TGTGCCATCAGTGAGTCAACAGGGGGAAAGGCCCAGTACTTC

abundance: few
j_gene: TRBJ2-1
d_gene: TRBD1
v_gene: TRBV11-2
CDR3aa: CASSFPPTGERTHEQFF
CDR3nt: TGTGCCAGCAGCTTCCCCCCAACAGGGGAACGGACGCATGAGCAGTTCTTC

abundance: NA
j_gene: TRBJ1-2
d_gene: NA
v_gene: TRBV6-5
CDR3aa: CASSYSGTEPFPYGYTF
CDR3nt: TGTGCCAGCAGTTACTCCGGGACGGAACCCTTCCCCTATGGCTACACCTTC

abundance: NA
j_gene: TRBJ2-1
d_gene: NA
v_gene: TRBV2
CDR3aa: CASSEVDWSSYNEQFF
CDR3nt: TGTGCCAGCAGTGAAGTAGACTGGAGCTCCTACAATGAGCAGTTCTTC

abundance: NA
j_gene: TRBJ2-1
d_gene: NA
v_gene: TRBV6-2/TRBV6-3
CDR3aa: CAGSWSQTGMAYNEQFF
CDR3nt: TGTGCCGGCAGTTGGAGCCAGACGGGAATGGCCTACAATGAGCAGTTCTTC

abundance: NA
j_gene: TRBJ1-1
d_gene: NA
v_gene: TRBV6-6
CDR3aa: CASSYANTEAFF
CDR3nt: TGTGCCAGCAGTTACGCGAACACTGAAGCTTTCTTT

abundance: few
j_gene: TRBJ1-2
d_gene: TRBD1
v_gene: TRBV7-6
CDR3aa: CASRGTGGSGYTF
CDR3nt: TGTGCCAGCAGGGGAACAGGGGGCTCTGGCTACACCTTC

abundance: once
j_gene: TRBJ2-2
d_gene: TRBD1
v_gene: TRBV14
CDR3aa: CASSTTGGELFF
CDR3nt: TGTGCCAGCAGCACGACAGGGGGGGAGCTGTTTTTT

abundance: few
j_gene: TRBJ2-3
d_gene: NA
v_gene: TRBV18
CDR3aa: CASSPELTSTDTQYF
CDR3nt: TGTGCCAGCTCACCAGAGCTAACGAGCACAGATACGCAGTATTTT

abundance: NA
j_gene: TRBJ2-7
d_gene: TRBD1
v_gene: TRBV12-3/TRBV12-4
CDR3aa: CASSKQGALSYEQYF
CDR3nt: TGTGCCAGCAGCAAACAGGGGGCCCTCTCCTACGAGCAGTACTTC

abundance: few
j_gene: TRBJ2-2
d_gene: NA
v_gene: TRBV20-1
CDR3aa: CSARGLPPRGELFF
CDR3nt: TGCAGTGCTAGGGGATTGCCGCCCCGGGGAGAGCTGTTTTTT

abundance: NA
j_gene: TRBJ2-1
d_gene: NA
v_gene: TRBV19
CDR3aa: CASSRGAGSYNEQFF
CDR3nt: TGTGCCAGTAGCCGAGGAGCGGGTTCCTACAATGAGCAGTTCTTC

abundance: NA
j_gene: TRBJ2-1
d_gene: TRBD1
v_gene: TRBV5-1
CDR3aa: CASRTGIHEQFF
CDR3nt: TGCGCCAGCAGGACAGGGATCCATGAGCAGTTCTTC

abundance: NA
j_gene: TRBJ1-4
d_gene: TRBD1
v_gene: TRBV12-3/TRBV12-4
CDR3aa: CASSPPGRGQEKLFF
CDR3nt: TGTGCCAGCAGTCCCCCTGGCAGGGGGCAAGAAAAACTGTTTTTT

abundance: NA
j_gene: TRBJ2-5
d_gene: TRBD2
v_gene: TRBV5-6
CDR3aa: CASSGGLAGQETQYF
CDR3nt: TGTGCCAGCAGCGGCGGACTAGCGGGCCAAGAGACCCAGTACTTC

abundance: few
j_gene: TRBJ2-6
d_gene: TRBD1
v_gene: TRBV5-1
CDR3aa: CASSLVDRAGAGANVLTF
CDR3nt: TGCGCCAGCAGCTTGGTAGACAGGGCAGGAGCCGGGGCCAACGTCCTGACTTTC

abundance: many
j_gene: TRBJ2-5
d_gene: NA
v_gene: TRBV5-1
CDR3aa: CASSLEAFMETQYF
CDR3nt: TGCGCCAGCAGCTTGGAAGCATTTATGGAGACCCAGTACTTC

abundance: NA
j_gene: TRBJ2-7
d_gene: NA
v_gene: TRBV29-1
CDR3aa: CSVVRQVDYEQYF
CDR3nt: TGCAGCGTTGTTCGACAGGTCGACTACGAGCAGTACTTC

abundance: NA
j_gene: TRBJ1-5
d_gene: NA
v_gene: TRBV7-2
CDR3aa: CASGFRDGPDQPQHF
CDR3nt: TGTGCCAGCGGCTTCCGGGACGGACCGGATCAGCCCCAGCATTTT

abundance: NA
j_gene: TRBJ2-7
d_gene: TRBD2
v_gene: TRBV20-1
CDR3aa: CSAGGERESNEQYF
CDR3nt: TGCAGTGCCGGAGGGGAGCGGGAATCCAACGAGCAGTACTTC

abundance: few
j_gene: TRBJ2-4
d_gene: TRBD1
v_gene: TRBV6-6
CDR3aa: CASSSLTGRENIQYF
CDR3nt: TGTGCCAGCAGTTCCCTGACAGGGCGCGAAAACATTCAGTACTTC

abundance: few
j_gene: TRBJ1-1
d_gene: TRBD1
v_gene: TRBV20-1
CDR3aa: CSAYFRGTTEAFF
CDR3nt: TGCAGTGCTTATTTCAGGGGGACCACTGAAGCTTTCTTT

abundance: NA
j_gene: TRBJ2-7
d_gene: NA
v_gene: TRBV6-2/TRBV6-3
CDR3aa: CASSPHPSGLHNKQGPSYEQYF
CDR3nt: TGTGCCAGCAGCCCACATCCCTCGGGGCTCCACAACAAACAGGGCCCATCCTACGAGCAGTACTTC

abundance: few
j_gene: TRBJ1-1
d_gene: NA
v_gene: TRBV6-1
CDR3aa: CASSEAVWTETFF
CDR3nt: TGTGCCAGCAGTGAAGCGGTCTGGACTGAAACTTTCTTT

abundance: NA
j_gene: TRBJ2-5
d_gene: NA
v_gene: TRBV6-2/TRBV6-3
CDR3aa: CASSYAGTGETQYF
CDR3nt: TGTGCCAGCAGTTACGCAGGGACGGGGGAGACCCAGTACTTC

abundance: few
j_gene: TRBJ2-3
d_gene: NA
v_gene: TRBV7-9
CDR3aa: CASSSEGRKYF
CDR3nt: TGTGCCAGCAGCTCGGAGGGCCGGAAGTATTTT

abundance: NA
j_gene: TRBJ2-7
d_gene: TRBD2
v_gene: TRBV12-3/TRBV12-4
CDR3aa: CASSLGLAGGAYEQYF
CDR3nt: TGTGCCAGCAGTTTAGGACTAGCGGGAGGTGCCTACGAGCAGTACTTC

abundance: NA
j_gene: TRBJ2-7
d_gene: TRBD1
v_gene: TRBV18
CDR3aa: CASSPLSGTGGTEQYF
CDR3nt: TGTGCCAGCTCCCCACTCTCGGGGACAGGTGGTACCGAGCAGTACTTC

abundance: NA
j_gene: TRBJ2-5
d_gene: NA
v_gene: TRBV21-1
CDR3aa: CASSKAKDRRLTQETQCF
CDR3nt: TGTGCCAGCAGCAAAGCCAAAGACAGGAGGCTCACCCAAGAGACCCAGTGCTTC

abundance: few
j_gene: TRBJ2-4
d_gene: NA
v_gene: TRBV7-2
CDR3aa: CASSASVAKNIQYF
CDR3nt: TGTGCCAGCAGCGCCAGTGTAGCCAAAAACATTCAGTACTTC

abundance: NA
j_gene: TRBJ2-6
d_gene: NA
v_gene: TRBV3-1
CDR3aa: CASSQDGRQESGANVLTF
CDR3nt: TGTGCCAGCAGCCAAGATGGGCGGCAGGAATCTGGGGCCAACGTCCTGACTTTC

abundance: many
j_gene: TRBJ2-7
d_gene: NA
v_gene: TRBV13
CDR3aa: CASSITGTSYEQYF
CDR3nt: TGTGCCAGCAGCATCACCGGGACCTCCTACGAGCAGTACTTC

abundance: NA
j_gene: TRBJ2-1
d_gene: NA
v_gene: TRBV2
CDR3aa: CASSEDVFVYNEQFF
CDR3nt: TGTGCCAGCAGTGAAGACGTTTTCGTCTACAATGAGCAGTTCTTC

abundance: NA
j_gene: TRBJ2-1
d_gene: NA
v_gene: TRBV7-8
CDR3aa: CASSWTYNEQFF
CDR3nt: TGTGCCAGCAGCTGGACGTACAATGAGCAGTTCTTC

abundance: NA
j_gene: TRBJ1-2
d_gene: TRBD1
v_gene: TRBV5-5
CDR3aa: CASSLGQGSNGDYGYTF
CDR3nt: TGTGCCAGCAGCTTGGGACAGGGATCGAATGGCGACTATGGCTACACCTTC

abundance: few
j_gene: TRBJ2-7
d_gene: NA
v_gene: TRBV4-1
CDR3aa: CASSQDLGTAYVQYF
CDR3nt: TGCGCCAGCAGCCAAGATCTGGGCACTGCCTACGTGCAGTACTTC

abundance: NA
j_gene: TRBJ2-6
d_gene: NA
v_gene: TRBV20-1
CDR3aa: CSANNPGRPSGANVLTF
CDR3nt: TGCAGTGCCAACAATCCGGGACGGCCCTCTGGGGCCAACGTCCTGACTTTC

abundance: NA
j_gene: TRBJ2-1
d_gene: NA
v_gene: TRBV19
CDR3aa: CASSMNYNEQFF
CDR3nt: TGTGCCAGTAGTATGAACTACAATGAGCAGTTCTTC

abundance: NA
j_gene: TRBJ2-1
d_gene: NA
v_gene: TRBV27
CDR3aa: CASGIRGVFEQFF
CDR3nt: TGTGCCAGCGGGATTAGAGGGGTGTTTGAGCAGTTCTTC

abundance: NA
j_gene: TRBJ2-4
d_gene: TRBD1
v_gene: TRBV30
CDR3aa: CAWSVGQGKNIQYF
CDR3nt: TGTGCCTGGAGTGTTGGACAGGGAAAAAACATTCAGTACTTC